This TCR beta chain was identified in a study of T cell responses to AZD1222 COVID-19 vaccine. Study-wide results and limits: Spike regions recognized by vaccine-associated CD4 TCRs spanned the protein, led by 160-218 and 743-854. Once two AZD1222 doses were given, Spike-specific TCR breadth and depth went up.

The assay was immunoSEQ multiplex PCR, and TCRdb's table has in-frame clones only and misses some. Among about 120,000 clones listed, approximately 92% were seen once. Concerning this clone itself: Its antigen is as yet unknown.

Trimming cost V 3 bases and J 8 bases, with 14 bases left between them. The CDR3 runs 14 residues. Germline-derived CDR1 and CDR2 are SGHAT and FQNNGV. The material sequenced was peripheral blood, taken on day 0 of AZD1222 vaccination. The V gene is TRBV11-2, the J gene TRBJ1-3; D not certain. The clonotype originates from an adult in good health. The CDR3 DNA reads TGTGCCAGCAGCTTTTTGGGGTTCGGGGACACCATATATTTT. Its protein product is CASSFLGFGDTIYF.